The clone carrying this T cell receptor beta chain appeared many times. The record originates from a study of molecular identifiers for immune sequencing clone quantification. MiXCR was run by TCRdb on the PCR reads, yielding one entry per CDR3 protein. The table includes roughly 90,000 distinct CDR3 sequences, more than 20% detected once. Germline values: CDR1 SGHRS, CDR2 YFSETQ. CDR3 length: 14 residues. V lost 4 bases to trimming and J lost 0 bases; unmatched junction nucleotides: 4. The sequenced material came from naive CD8+ T cells from blood, with Jurkat cell RNA spiked in. Regarding subset: FACS-sorted CD8+CD4-CCR7+CD45RA+ naive T cells. The gene calls are TRBV5-1 and TRBJ2-7; 7 bases are a match to TRBD2. The sequence derives from a human donor in good health. Some libraries in this study had Jurkat cell RNA spiked in. The CDR3 protein is CASSPSGTSYEQYF. For the CDR3, the DNA is TGCGCCAGCAGCCCAAGCGGGACCTCCTACGAGCAGTACTTC.